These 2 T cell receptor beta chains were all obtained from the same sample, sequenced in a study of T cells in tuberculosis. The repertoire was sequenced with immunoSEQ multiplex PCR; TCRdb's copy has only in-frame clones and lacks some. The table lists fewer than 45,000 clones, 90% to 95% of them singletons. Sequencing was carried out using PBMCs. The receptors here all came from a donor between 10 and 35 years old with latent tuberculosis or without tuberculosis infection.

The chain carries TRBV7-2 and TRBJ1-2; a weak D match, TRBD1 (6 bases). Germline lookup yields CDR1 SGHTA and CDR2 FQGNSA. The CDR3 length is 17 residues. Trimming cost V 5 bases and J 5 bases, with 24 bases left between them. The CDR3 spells CASSMSTLIQGTYGYTF. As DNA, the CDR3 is TGTGCCAGCAGCATGAGTACCCTCATACAGGGAACGTATGGCTACACCTTC.

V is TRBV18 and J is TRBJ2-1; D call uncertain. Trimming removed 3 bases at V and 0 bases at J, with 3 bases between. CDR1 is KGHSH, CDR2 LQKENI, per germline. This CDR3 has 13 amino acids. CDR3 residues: CASSPSSYNEQFF. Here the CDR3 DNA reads TGTGCCAGCTCACCGAGCTCCTACAATGAGCAGTTCTTC.